The 17 T cell receptor beta chains in this list originate from one sample, sequenced in a study of shared clonotypes between healthy human individuals. The table came from immunoSEQ multiplex PCR; TCRdb's copy has only in-frame clones and leaves some out. Among 300,000 to 400,000 clones, about nine tenths were seen once, and the ten largest hold about 16%. Sequencing was done on a sample of memory CD8+ T cells sorted from blood. Documented subset: CD45RO+ cells pooled with CCR7-negative TemRA cells. These receptors came from a man aged 18 to 35 in good health.

The chain is built from TRBV28 and TRBJ2-2; the match to TRBD2 covers 7 bases. The germline gives CDR1 MDHEN, CDR2 SYDVKM. This CDR3 is 15 amino acids long. The V segment lost 11 bases and the J segment 0 bases; nucleotides outside the gene matches: 9. The chain's CDR3 is CACNPSGTNTGELFF. CDR3 sequence (DNA): TGTGCCTGCAACCCTAGCGGAACGAACACCGGGGAGCTGTTTTTT. The variable domain in full, with the rest retrieved from reference TRBV28 and TRBJ2-2, is DVKVTQSSRYLVKRTGEKVFLECVQDMDHENMFWYRQDPGLGLRLIYFSYDVKMKEKGDIPEGYSVSREKKERFSLILESASTNQTSMYLCACNPSGTNTGELFFGEGSRLTVL.

The V gene is TRBV10-2, the J gene TRBJ1-2, with 7 positions matching TRBD1. This CDR3 comprises 13 residues. Germline V lookup: CDR1 WSHSY, CDR2 SAAADI. Trimming took 5 bases from V and 2 from J; bases not matched to a gene: 2. The CDR3 DNA is TGCGCCAGCAGTACGGACAGGAACTATGGCTACACCTTC. Encoded protein: CASSTDRNYGYTF.

J is TRBJ1-2 and V is TRBV19; D is unresolved. Trimming took off 5 bases at V and 4 bases at J, with 8 bases between the two ends. From germline, CDR1 is LNHDA and CDR2 SQIVND (reference sequence). The CDR3 totals 12 residues. As DNA, the CDR3 is TGTGCCAGTAGTGGTCAAGTCTATGGCTACACCTTC. This gives the protein CASSGQVYGYTF.

This chain links TRBV2 with TRBJ1-5; TRBD1 matches at 7 bases. Unmatched junction bases numbered 12, after V lost 3 bases and J lost 4 bases. The CDR3 consists of 17 residues. Germline-derived CDR1 and CDR2 are SNHLY and FYNNEI. The chain's CDR3 is CASSDPPGTVINQPQHF. The CDR3 nucleotides read TGTGCCAGCAGTGACCCCCCCGGGACAGTAATTAATCAGCCCCAGCATTTT. Complete variable domain (other parts from reference TRBV2 and TRBJ1-5): EPEVTQTPSHQVTQMGQEVILRCVPISNHLYFYWYRQILGQKVEFLVSFYNNEISEKSEIFDDQFSVERPDGSNFTLKIRSTKLEDSAMYFCASSDPPGTVINQPQHFGDGTRLSIL.

This clone was found once. This sequence joins TRBV28 and TRBJ2-1; a possible D gene is TRBD2 (5 bases). V lost 5 bases to trimming and J lost 10 bases, with 12 bases between them. Germline lookup yields CDR1 MDHEN and CDR2 SYDVKM. The CDR3 loop spans 12 amino acids. The CDR3 coding sequence is TGTGCCAGCAGTGGGGAATGGGAGGAGCAGTTCTTC. As protein: CASSGEWEEQFF.

This clone was detected once. The J gene is TRBJ1-2, the V gene TRBV2, with no clear D. Trimming removed 8 bases from V and 0 bases from J, with 19 bases in between. Germline values: CDR1 SNHLY, CDR2 FYNNEI. The length of the CDR3 is 16 residues. CDR3 protein: CASETGHTSPNYGYTF. For the CDR3, the DNA is TGTGCCAGCGAGACGGGTCATACTTCCCCTAACTATGGCTACACCTTC.

The V gene is TRBV10-2, the J gene TRBJ1-5; D remains unclear. V gave up 6 bases and J gave up 1 base, with 19 bases separating them. Per the germline V gene, CDR1 is WSHSY and CDR2 is SAAADI. The CDR3 consists of 17 residues. The CDR3 region is CASSPGEEWRSNQPQHF. The DNA of the CDR3 is TGCGCCAGCAGCCCAGGAGAGGAGTGGAGAAGCAATCAGCCCCAGCATTTT.

This clone has only a few counts. V is TRBV5-5 and J is TRBJ2-1; TRBD2 aligns across 10 bases. Trimming removed 7 bases from V and 8 bases from J; junction bases left unmatched: 9. The CDR3 has 14 amino acids. Germline values: CDR1 SGHKS, CDR2 YYEKEE (reference sequence). DNA of the CDR3: TGTGCCAGCCTGTGGCTAGCGGGAGTGGATGAGCAGTTCTTC. Translation: CASLWLAGVDEQFF.

The CDR3 nucleotides are TGTGCCAGCAATGGGGGACAGTTGATATTTTTGGCTGGGGCCAACGTCCTGACTTTC. Protein product: CASNGGQLIFLAGANVLTF. The V gene is TRBV2, the J gene TRBJ2-6; 7 nucleotides align to TRBD1. Germline loops: CDR1 SNHLY, CDR2 FYNNEI. J gave up 2 bases and V 7 bases, and 17 bases lay outside the gene matches. The CDR3 covers 19 residues. The complete variable domain, with remaining parts taken from reference TRBV2 and TRBJ2-6, reads EPEVTQTPSHQVTQMGQEVILRCVPISNHLYFYWYRQILGQKVEFLVSFYNNEISEKSEIFDDQFSVERPDGSNFTLKIRSTKLEDSAMYFCASNGGQLIFLAGANVLTFGAGSRLTVL.

This chain links TRBV7-2 with TRBJ2-7; D unresolved. Trimming removed 4 bases from V and 7 bases from J, with 8 bases in between. This CDR3 contains 11 residues. Germline V gene sequence: CDR1 SGHTA, CDR2 FQGNSA. This CDR3 reads CASSSTREQYF. The CDR3 nucleotides are TGTGCCAGCAGCTCCACACGGGAGCAGTACTTC.

This chain connects TRBV28 to TRBJ2-7, with unresolved D. The length of the CDR3 is 13 residues. V was cut by 6 bases and J by 0 bases, with 9 bases left in between. Germline V gives CDR1 MDHEN, CDR2 SYDVKM. CDR3 region: CASRQSRSYEQYF. The CDR3 nucleotides are TGTGCCAGCAGACAGTCCCGCTCCTACGAGCAGTACTTC.

V and J are TRBV7-2 and TRBJ2-7; 8 bases map to TRBD2. Germline V gene data show CDR1 as SGHTA and CDR2 as FQGNSA. V gave up 0 bases and J gave up 2 bases; unmatched junction bases: 6. The CDR3 totals 16 residues. CDR3 protein: CASSLAPGLVAYEQYF. In nucleotides, the CDR3 is TGTGCCAGCAGCTTAGCTCCGGGACTAGTCGCCTACGAGCAGTACTTC.

This clone has just a few counts. This rearrangement joins TRBV5-6 to TRBJ1-1; possible D gene TRBD1, 5 bases. CDR3 size: 14 residues. The V gene lost 3 bases and the J gene lost 6 bases, with 15 bases spanning the gap. Per the germline V gene, CDR1 is SGHDT and CDR2 is YYEEEE. The chain's CDR3 is CASSYRSGFPEAFF. CDR3 coding DNA: TGTGCCAGCAGCTACCGCTCAGGGTTTCCTGAAGCTTTCTTT.

This chain links TRBV7-3 with TRBJ2-3; unclear D gene. The CDR3 loop spans 12 amino acids. V was cut by 6 bases and J by 5 bases, with 9 bases left in between. Germline V gene sequence: CDR1 SGHTA, CDR2 FQGTGA. The CDR3 DNA reads as TGTGCCAGCAGTCGGACGGGAGATACGCAGTATTTT. This encodes CASSRTGDTQYF.

The chain links TRBV29-1 to TRBJ1-2; tentatively, D is TRBD1 (6 bases). V shed 6 bases and J shed 4 bases, with 12 bases lying between them. The CDR3 loop spans 12 amino acids. Germline V gene data show CDR1 as SQVTM and CDR2 as ANQGSEA. CDR3 DNA sequence: TGCAGCGTCGTCCGGGACATCTATGGCTACACCTTC. Translated, it gives CSVVRDIYGYTF.

This clone occurred once. The chain combines TRBV4-1 with TRBJ1-1; D is undetermined. The CDR3 runs 13 residues. Germline-derived CDR1 and CDR2 are MGHRA and YSYEKL. Deletions cut 4 bases from V and 0 bases from J, with 6 bases between. The DNA of the CDR3 is TGCGCCAGCAGCCTACTATTGAACACTGAAGCTTTCTTT. Its translation: CASSLLLNTEAFF.

The V gene is TRBV27, the J gene TRBJ2-3, with D possibly being TRBD1 (5 bases). This CDR3 contains 17 residues. Trimming stripped 2 bases from V and 3 bases from J, with 18 bases between. Germline V lookup: CDR1 MNHEY, CDR2 SMNVEV (reference sequence). The CDR3 here is CASSLGPGHRPTDTQYF. CDR3 in DNA: TGTGCCAGCAGTTTAGGACCAGGGCACCGACCTACAGATACGCAGTATTTT.